Each of the 20 T cell receptor beta chains below was sequenced from the same sample in a study of blood T cell repertoires in COVID-19. The repertoire was sequenced with immunoSEQ multiplex PCR; TCRdb's copy has only in-frame clones and lacks some. The data show over 85,000 clones, 65% to 90% seen once. The specimen sequenced was peripheral blood. The source of these receptors is a man aged 55 to 70 with acute or convalescent COVID-19.

This rearrangement joins TRBV24-1 to TRBJ2-5; weak D call: TRBD2 (6 bases). Germline V gene data show CDR1 as KGHDR and CDR2 as SFDVKD. The CDR3 runs 15 residues. The V gene lost 2 bases and the J gene lost 5 bases, with 14 bases spanning the gap. The CDR3 nucleotides are TGTGCCACCAGTGATTCGGGGGTCTGGCACGAGACCCAGTACTTC. Translated: CATSDSGVWHETQYF.

This chain connects TRBV28 to TRBJ1-2; perhaps TRBD1 as D (6 bases). This CDR3 comprises 15 residues. Trimming pared 3 bases from V and 4 bases from J, leaving 15 bases between. Germline lookup yields CDR1 MDHEN and CDR2 SYDVKM. CDR3 protein: CASSFRPTGLYGYTF. Written as DNA, the CDR3 is TGTGCCAGCAGTTTCCGTCCGACAGGCCTCTATGGCTACACCTTC.

This clone was observed once. The chain has TRBV5-1 and TRBJ2-3, with D uncertain. With 0 bases removed from V and 7 bases from J, the gap between germline ends came to 9 bases. Germline assignment: CDR1 SGHRS and CDR2 YFSETQ. The length of the CDR3 is 13 residues. CDR3 sequence (DNA): TGCGCCAGCAGCTTGGCCGGAGATAATACGCAGTATTTT. Translating gives CASSLAGDNTQYF.

The chain recombines TRBV28 with TRBJ1-2; D not certain. The CDR3 is 11 amino acids. V gave up 7 bases and J gave up 10 bases, with 13 bases separating them. Germline V gene lookup returns CDR1 MDHEN and CDR2 SYDVKM. The CDR3, as DNA: TGTGCCAGCAAGAAGACGGGTTCCTACACCTTC. It is translated as CASKKTGSYTF.

This chain joins TRBV21-1 and TRBJ2-7; the table gives TRBD2 as D, unverified against the DNA. TRBV21-1 is flagged as a pseudogene. This CDR3 is 14 amino acids long. The CDR3 loop is CASSKEREAYEQYV. Here the CDR3 DNA reads TGTGCCAGCAGCAAAGAGAGGGAGGCCTACGAGCAGTACGTC.

The rearrangement uses TRBV5-1 and TRBJ1-2; 12 positions agree with TRBD1. With V trimmed by 10 bases and J by 8 bases, 18 bases remained unmatched. Germline assignment: CDR1 SGHRS and CDR2 YFSETQ. The CDR3 is made up of 16 amino acids. The CDR3 spells CASSRDRGQLSRGYTF. DNA for the CDR3: TGCGCCTCCTCCCGGGACAGGGGGCAACTATCCAGAGGCTACACCTTC.

V and J are TRBV3-1 (or the pseudogene TRBV3-2) and TRBJ2-7; 7 bases line up with TRBD1. In germline, CDR1 is LGHDT, CDR2 YNNKEL (reference sequence). This CDR3 has 15 amino acids. The junction had 6 bases not matched to a gene; V was cut back by 2 bases and J by 2 bases. CDR3 residues: CASSQYGQVPYEQYF. For the CDR3, the DNA is TGTGCCAGCAGCCAATACGGACAGGTGCCCTACGAGCAGTACTTC.

The gene calls are TRBV15 and TRBJ1-4; the match to TRBD1 covers 7 bases. The ends lost 5 bases at V and 7 bases at J; junction bases unmatched: 10. CDR1 and CDR2 (germline): LNHNV, YYDKDF (reference sequence). This CDR3 is built from 15 residues. In DNA form, the CDR3 reads TGTGCCACCAGCGCCTTCGGCACAGGGGCTGAAAAACTGTTTTTT. This encodes CATSAFGTGAEKLFF.

The sample holds a few counts of this clone. This chain connects TRBV12-3 or TRBV12-4 to TRBJ1-5; 9 bases agree with TRBD1. The ends lost 7 bases at V and 7 bases at J; junction bases unmatched: 5. CDR3 length equals 13 residues. Written as DNA, the CDR3 is TGTGCCAGCACCTTGGACAGGGGCCAGCCCCAGCATTTT. Its protein is CASTLDRGQPQHF.

This chain joins TRBV6-1 and TRBJ2-1; no clear D gene. Trimming pared 3 bases from V and 11 bases from J, leaving 8 bases between. CDR1 and CDR2 (germline): MNHNS, SASEGT. CDR3 length: 11 amino acids. The DNA of the CDR3 is TGTGCCAGCAGTGAGTTTGGGCAGCAGTTCTTC. This translates into CASSEFGQQFF.

The chain couples TRBV2 to TRBJ1-1; 10 nucleotides align to TRBD1. The CDR3 contains 16 residues. Trimming took 7 bases from V and 6 from J; bases not matched to a gene: 14. Germline CDR1 and CDR2: SNHLY and FYNNEI. The CDR3: CASTQARQGARPEAFF. As DNA, the CDR3 is TGTGCCAGCACTCAAGCTCGACAGGGGGCGCGCCCTGAAGCTTTCTTT.

This chain connects TRBV9 to TRBJ2-2; TRBD1 matches 7 bases. From germline, CDR1 is SGDLS and CDR2 YYNGEE. The J segment lost 2 bases and the V segment lost 0 bases, leaving 1 base of the junction unmatched. The CDR3 totals 15 residues. The CDR3 loop is CASSVGDRNTGELFF. The CDR3 DNA reads as TGTGCCAGCAGCGTAGGGGACAGAAACACCGGGGAGCTGTTTTTT.

In this sample, this clone turned up once. The chain uses TRBV2 and TRBJ2-7, with D possibly matching TRBD2 (5 bases). Deletions cut 8 bases from V and 3 bases from J, with 11 bases between. Looked up from germline, CDR1 is SNHLY and CDR2 is FYNNEI. The CDR3 runs to 12 residues. This CDR3 is CASQDGLYEQYV. CDR3 nucleotide sequence: TGTGCCAGCCAGGACGGACTCTACGAGCAGTACGTC.

The V and J genes are TRBV19 and TRBJ2-1, with TRBD2 matching over 14 bases. V lost 4 bases to trimming and J lost 3 bases; unmatched junction nucleotides: 2. The CDR3 spans 16 residues. Looked up from germline, CDR1 is LNHDA and CDR2 is SQIVND (reference sequence). Here the CDR3 reads CASSRLAGGYYNEQFF. In DNA form, the CDR3 reads TGTGCCAGTAGTAGACTAGCGGGGGGGTACTACAATGAGCAGTTCTTC.

The rearrangement uses TRBV6-5 and TRBJ1-6; 8 bases are shared with TRBD1. The CDR3 contains 15 residues. V shed 0 bases, J shed 6 bases, and the junction held 1 base outside the gene matches. Germline V lookup: CDR1 MNHEY, CDR2 SVGAGI. CDR3 sequence: CASSYSGQGNSPLHF. The DNA of the CDR3 is TGTGCCAGCAGTTACTCTGGACAGGGTAATTCACCCCTCCACTTT.

The chain couples TRBV11-1 to TRBJ2-5; 8 nucleotides agree with TRBD1. The germline V gene encodes CDR1 SGHAT and CDR2 FQDESV (reference sequence). V trimming: 5 bases; J trimming: 4 bases; junction bases outside the gene matches: 3. The CDR3 totals 13 residues. Here the CDR3 DNA reads TGTGCCAGCAGCCAAGACAGGGGAGAGACCCAGTACTTC. It encodes CASSQDRGETQYF.

This clone was counted only a few times. The chain recombines TRBV2 with TRBJ1-1, with D hard to call. Germline CDR1 and CDR2: SNHLY and FYNNEI. The CDR3 length is 13 residues. V gave up 1 base and J gave up 4 bases, with 7 bases separating them. Here the CDR3 DNA reads TGTGCCAGCAGTGAAGGGCGGGTCACTGAAGCTTTCTTT. Its protein product is CASSEGRVTEAFF.

This clone was counted a few times. Here the CDR3 DNA reads TGTGCCAGCAGTGGACAGATCTATGGCTACACCTTC. Amino acids: CASSGQIYGYTF. The chain links TRBV28 to TRBJ1-2, with D tentatively TRBD1 (6 bases). V was cut by 5 bases and J by 4 bases, with 8 bases left in between. The V gene's germline CDR1 is MDHEN and CDR2 SYDVKM. The CDR3 sequence is 12 residues long.

This chain joins TRBV28 and TRBJ1-1; 11 bases line up with TRBD1. V shed 6 bases, J shed 5 bases, and the junction held 5 bases outside the gene matches. The germline V gene encodes CDR1 MDHEN and CDR2 SYDVKM. The CDR3 is 14 amino acids. This CDR3 is CASSTGTGGTEAFF. The CDR3 nucleotides read TGTGCCAGCAGCACTGGGACAGGGGGGACTGAAGCTTTCTTT.

The genes are TRBV7-2 and TRBJ2-4; 7 bases fit TRBD1. Germline-derived CDR1 and CDR2 are SGHTA and FQGNSA. V was clipped by 5 bases and J by 5 bases; unmatched bases: 6. CDR3 length: 14 amino acids. The CDR3 nucleotides read TGTGCCAGCAGCGTCGCGCAGGGGGAAAACATTCAGTACTTC. It yields the protein CASSVAQGENIQYF.